Given below is one T cell receptor beta chain in context. This entry belongs to a study of blood T cell repertoires in COVID-19. The study drew participants aged about 18 to 89 years from roughly 25 US areas. Each participant's cohort was designated according to participant-reported clinical history. Each recovered donor of Cohort 3 presented with two negative PCRs, clearance, or symptom resolution. This CDR3 is 16 amino acids long. The germline V and J ends were trimmed by 4 bases and 3 bases, with 18 bases remaining between them. Germline lookup yields CDR1 KGHSH and CDR2 LQKENI. Authors' data handling: Amplification of reference gene primers provided the estimated nucleated cell counts. The method was immunoSEQ multiplex PCR; TCRdb's version includes in-frame clones alone and lacks a portion of them. That table is the source of V, J and clone size, and D and trimming were worked out from the DNA. The top ten clones hold around 1.7% of a sample with hundreds of thousands of clones, 65% to 90% of them seen once.

The gene calls are TRBV18 and TRBJ2-5; weak D call: TRBD2 (7 bases). Sequences were obtained from PBMCs or T cells enriched from blood (not recorded which). The TCR was taken from a man aged 35-49 years who had recovered from COVID-19. CDR3 sequence reads: CASSHLGGGAKETQYF. CDR3 DNA sequence: TGTGCCAGCTCACACCTCGGTGGGGGGGCGAAAGAGACCCAGTACTTC. The entire variable domain, with the rest obtained from reference TRBV18 and TRBJ2-5, is as follows: NAGVMQNPRHLVRRRGQEARLRCSPMKGHSHVYWYRQLPEEGLKFMVYLQKENIIDESGMPKERFSAEFPKEGPSILRIQQVVRGDSAAYFCASSHLGGGAKETQYFGPGTRLLVL.